The next 8 T cell receptor beta chains were all read from a single sample in a study of blood T cell repertoires in COVID-19. Here immunoSEQ multiplex PCR was the method, and the copy in TCRdb shows in-frame clones only, minus some. The table shows a few hundred thousand clones, with approximately 87% occurring only once. Sequencing was performed on peripheral blood. The receptors were gathered from a woman in her forties or fifties with acute or convalescent COVID-19.

V gene TRBV30 combines with J gene TRBJ1-6; TRBD1 agrees at 7 bases. V was clipped by 1 base and J by 4 bases; unmatched bases: 10. Germline CDR1 is GTSNPN and CDR2 is SVGIG (reference sequence). This CDR3 has 17 amino acids. This CDR3 is CAWSATRTGLYNSPLHF. The CDR3 bases are TGTGCCTGGAGTGCCACCCGGACAGGCCTTTATAATTCACCCCTCCACTTT.

This chain joins TRBV11-1 and TRBJ1-1; no reliable D call. Trimming stripped 5 bases from V and 7 bases from J, with 14 bases between. Germline V CDR1 and CDR2: SGHAT, FQDESV (reference sequence). This CDR3 has 13 amino acids. The CDR3 coding sequence is TGTGCCAGCAGCCTCCGACTAAATTTTGAAGCTTTCTTT. Protein sequence: CASSLRLNFEAFF.

The chain joins TRBV3-1 (or the pseudogene TRBV3-2) to TRBJ2-2; D is perhaps TRBD1 (5 bases). CDR3 size: 17 residues. The V gene's germline CDR1 is LGHDT and CDR2 YNNKEL (reference sequence). V lost 1 base and J 3 bases, leaving 15 bases between the germline ends. The CDR3 DNA sequence: TGTGCCAGCAGCCAAGTCACCCAGGGTTGGGACACCGGGGAGCTGTTTTTT. It is translated as CASSQVTQGWDTGELFF.

The chain carries TRBV11-2 and TRBJ1-2, with D hard to call. Per germline, CDR1 SGHAT and CDR2 FQNNGV. This CDR3 has 13 residues. The V end lost 8 bases, the J end lost 2 bases, and 12 bases lay between the germline ends. The CDR3 DNA reads TGTGCCAGCCCTACGGCGGGGAACTATGGCTACACCTTC. As protein: CASPTAGNYGYTF.

This rearrangement joins TRBV5-1 to TRBJ2-3; unclear D gene. CDR1 and CDR2 (germline): SGHRS, YFSETQ. V was shortened by 7 bases and J by 0 bases, with 12 bases between the two germline ends. There are 14 residues in the CDR3. The CDR3 is CASAGRSSTDTQYF. As DNA, the CDR3 is TGCGCCAGCGCCGGAAGGAGTAGCACAGATACGCAGTATTTT.

The rearrangement links TRBV30 to TRBJ1-4; D remains ambiguous. Per germline, CDR1 GTSNPN and CDR2 SVGIG (reference sequence). The CDR3 sequence is 11 residues long. Deletions cut 1 base from V and 6 bases from J, with 3 bases between. CDR3 region: CAWSADEKLFF. The CDR3 region has the DNA TGTGCCTGGAGTGCTGATGAAAAACTGTTTTTT.

The chain is built from TRBV9 and TRBJ2-6; D is possibly TRBD1 (6 bases). V lost 0 bases, J lost 3 bases, and 10 bases lay in between. This CDR3 contains 16 residues. From germline, CDR1 is SGDLS and CDR2 YYNGEE. CDR3 sequence: CASSVATRGGANVLTF. CDR3 in DNA: TGTGCCAGCAGCGTAGCTACCAGGGGTGGGGCCAACGTCCTGACTTTC.

This clone was detected only once. The genes are TRBV29-1 and TRBJ1-5; no clear D gene. CDR3 length equals 9 residues. V lost 7 bases, J lost 9 bases, and 7 bases lay in between. Per germline, CDR1 SQVTM and CDR2 ANQGSEA. Here the CDR3 reads CSAPGPQHF. CDR3 DNA: TGCAGCGCCCCCGGGCCCCAGCATTTT.